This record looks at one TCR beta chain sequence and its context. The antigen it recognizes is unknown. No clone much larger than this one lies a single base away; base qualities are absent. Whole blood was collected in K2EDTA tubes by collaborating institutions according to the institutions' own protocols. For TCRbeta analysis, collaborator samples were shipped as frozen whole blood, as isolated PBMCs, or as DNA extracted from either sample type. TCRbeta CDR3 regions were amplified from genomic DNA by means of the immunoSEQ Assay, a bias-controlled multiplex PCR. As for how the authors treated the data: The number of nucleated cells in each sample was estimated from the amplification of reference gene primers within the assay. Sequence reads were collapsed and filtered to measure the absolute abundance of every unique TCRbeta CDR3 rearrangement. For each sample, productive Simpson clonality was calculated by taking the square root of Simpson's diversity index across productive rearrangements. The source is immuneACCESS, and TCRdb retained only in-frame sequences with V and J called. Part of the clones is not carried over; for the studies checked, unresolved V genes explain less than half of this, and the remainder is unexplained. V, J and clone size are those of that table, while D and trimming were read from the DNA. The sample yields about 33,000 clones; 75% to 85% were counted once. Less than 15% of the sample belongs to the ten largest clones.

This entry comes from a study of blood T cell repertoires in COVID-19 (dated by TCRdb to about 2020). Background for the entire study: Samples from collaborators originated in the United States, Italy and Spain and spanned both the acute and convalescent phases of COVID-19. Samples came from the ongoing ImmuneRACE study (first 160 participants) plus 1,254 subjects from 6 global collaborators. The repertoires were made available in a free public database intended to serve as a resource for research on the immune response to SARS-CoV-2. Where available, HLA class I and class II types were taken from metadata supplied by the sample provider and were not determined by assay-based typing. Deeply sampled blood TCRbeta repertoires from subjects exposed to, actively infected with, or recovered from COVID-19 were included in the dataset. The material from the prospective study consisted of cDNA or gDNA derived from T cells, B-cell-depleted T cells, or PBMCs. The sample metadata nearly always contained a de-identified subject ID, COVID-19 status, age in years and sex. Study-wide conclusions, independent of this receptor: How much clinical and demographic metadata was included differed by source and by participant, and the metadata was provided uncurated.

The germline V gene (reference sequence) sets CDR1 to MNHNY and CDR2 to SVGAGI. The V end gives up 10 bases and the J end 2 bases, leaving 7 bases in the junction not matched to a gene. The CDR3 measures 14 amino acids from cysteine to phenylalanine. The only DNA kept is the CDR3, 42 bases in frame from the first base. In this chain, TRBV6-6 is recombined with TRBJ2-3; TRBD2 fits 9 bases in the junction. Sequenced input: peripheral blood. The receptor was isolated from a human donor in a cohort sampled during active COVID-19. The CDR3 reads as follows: CATAAGGFTDTQYF. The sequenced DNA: TGTGCCACCGCAGCGGGGGGTTTCACAGATACGCAGTATTTT.